What follows are 25 T cell receptor beta chains derived from one specimen sequenced in a study of technical replicates of blood from a handful of donors. Only in-frame clones appear in the TCRdb table, and some are missing; sequencing was by immunoSEQ multiplex PCR. The sample lists some 93,000 clones; about 96% were seen once. What was sequenced was T cells isolated from PBMCs. These receptor sequences come from a human donor in good health.

The CDR3 coding sequence is TGTGCCAGCAGGTCAGAATTTTACAATGAGCAGTTCTTC. Protein product: CASRSEFYNEQFF. The chain couples TRBV6-5 to TRBJ2-1; D unclear. Germline CDR1 is MNHEY and CDR2 is SVGAGI. This CDR3 has 13 amino acids. V was cut by 6 bases and J by 4 bases, with 10 bases left in between.

V and J are TRBV7-3 and TRBJ1-1, with 7 nucleotides matching TRBD1. The trim removed 4 bases at V and 9 bases at J, leaving 14 bases unmatched. The germline V gene encodes CDR1 SGHTA and CDR2 FQGTGA. This CDR3 region has 15 residues. The CDR3 DNA is TGTGCCAGCAGCTCTCTCATCCTCCGGACAGGTCAAGCTTTCTTT. It translates to CASSSLILRTGQAFF.

The chain employs TRBV7-3 and TRBJ2-5; tentatively, D is TRBD2 (5 bases). This CDR3 has 13 residues. Trimming took off 6 bases at V and 3 bases at J, with 11 bases between the two ends. The germline gives CDR1 SGHTA, CDR2 FQGTGA. The DNA for the CDR3 is TGTGCCAGCAGTCAGTCGGGAAAAGAGACCCAGTACTTC. This translates into CASSQSGKETQYF.

The rearrangement joins TRBV30 to TRBJ2-3; no clear D. The CDR3 runs to 13 residues. Germline V gene data show CDR1 as GTSNPN and CDR2 as SVGIG (reference sequence). V was cut by 0 bases and J by 0 bases, with 4 bases left in between. CDR3 in amino acids: CAWSVMSTDTQYF. For the CDR3, the DNA is TGTGCCTGGAGTGTCATGAGCACAGATACGCAGTATTTT.

The chain couples TRBV4-1 to TRBJ2-2, with D maybe TRBD2 (5 bases). V lost 5 bases to trimming and J lost 2 bases, with 12 bases between them. The CDR3 contains 15 residues. Germline V gene data show CDR1 as MGHRA and CDR2 as YSYEKL. In nucleotides, the CDR3 is TGCGCCAGCAGCTCACGGGGTCTAAACACCGGGGAGCTGTTTTTT. As protein: CASSSRGLNTGELFF.

The chain combines TRBV19 with TRBJ2-1; 7 nucleotides agree with TRBD2. Germline CDR1 reads LNHDA; CDR2 reads SQIVND (reference sequence). This CDR3 comprises 14 residues. V lost 6 bases and J lost 9; bases outside the gene matches: 11. DNA of the CDR3: TGTGCCAGTAGCGAGCGGGGCTTTCCGGGTGAGCAGTTCTTC. Its protein is CASSERGFPGEQFF.

The rearrangement uses TRBV4-2 and TRBJ1-5; D might be TRBD1 (6 bases). Looked up from germline, CDR1 is LGHNA and CDR2 is YNFKEQ. The CDR3 runs 14 residues. The V and J ends lost 2 bases and 4 bases respectively, with 9 bases between them. The CDR3 region is CASSQNRANQPQHF. The CDR3 DNA is TGTGCCAGCAGCCAAAACAGGGCTAATCAGCCCCAGCATTTT.

V is TRBV7-9 and J is TRBJ2-1; 11 bases match TRBD2. CDR1 and CDR2 from the germline V gene are SEHNR and FQNEAQ (reference sequence). The CDR3 length is 17 residues. With 4 bases clipped from V and 7 bases from J, the junction kept 12 bases outside the gene matches. The CDR3 protein is CASSSLAGGPGTNEQFF. CDR3 in DNA: TGTGCCAGCAGCTCTTTAGCGGGAGGGCCGGGGACGAATGAGCAGTTCTTC. Combining the CDR3 with reference TRBV7-9 and TRBJ2-1 gives the whole variable domain DTGVSQNPRHKITKRGQNVTFRCDPISEHNRLYWYRQTLGQGPEFLTYFQNEAQLEKSRLLSDRFSAERPKGSFSTLEIQRTEQGDSAMYLCASSSLAGGPGTNEQFFGPGTRLTVL.

V usage is TRBV5-4 and J usage is TRBJ2-7; 12 nucleotides align to TRBD1. V was pared by 3 bases and J by 5 bases, with 6 bases of the junction left unmatched. The CDR3 sequence is 15 residues long. Germline V gene data show CDR1 as SGHNT and CDR2 as YYREEE (reference sequence). CDR3 bases: TGTGCCAGCAGCTATGGGACAGGGGGCGAGGACGAGCAGTACTTC. This translates into CASSYGTGGEDEQYF.

This clone has more than one count but fewer than ten. The V call is TRBV7-8, the J call TRBJ2-7; D possibly corresponds to TRBD1 (6 bases). Germline V gives CDR1 SGHVS, CDR2 FQNEAQ. Trimming took 0 bases from V and 0 from J, leaving 9 bases between them. This CDR3 is 15 amino acids long. CDR3 sequence (DNA): TGTGCCAGCAGCTTAGCACAGGGTCCCTCCTACGAGCAGTACTTC. Protein sequence: CASSLAQGPSYEQYF. The full variable domain, in which reference TRBV7-8 and TRBJ2-7 provide the parts outside the CDR3, is GAGVSQSPRYKVAKRGQDVALRCDPISGHVSLFWYQQALGQGPEFLTYFQNEAQLDKSGLPSDRFFAERPEGSVSTLKIQRTQQEDSAVYLCASSLAQGPSYEQYFGPGTRLTVT.

This clone was observed a few times. The genes are TRBV28 and TRBJ1-2; the match to TRBD1 covers 8 bases. CDR3 length equals 17 residues. Germline V gene data show CDR1 as MDHEN and CDR2 as SYDVKM. V shed 6 bases, J shed 0 bases, and the junction held 12 bases outside the gene matches. CDR3 nucleotides: TGTGCCAGCAGGACAGGGGCTCACTCTGGAACTAACTATGGCTACACCTTC. Translated, it gives CASRTGAHSGTNYGYTF.

The rearrangement joins TRBV19 to TRBJ1-2; 8 bases match TRBD1. Germline V lookup: CDR1 LNHDA, CDR2 SQIVND (reference sequence). The length of the CDR3 is 15 residues. J lost 6 bases, V lost 4 bases, and 10 bases had no gene match. For the CDR3, the DNA is TGTGCCAGTAGTACAGGATCGACAGGGGTGAATGGCTACACCTTC. It codes for CASSTGSTGVNGYTF.

The J gene is TRBJ2-6, the V gene TRBV19; a weak D match, TRBD2 (5 bases). The CDR3 runs 15 residues. The V and J ends lost 5 bases and 4 bases respectively, with 12 bases between them. The germline gives CDR1 LNHDA, CDR2 SQIVND (reference sequence). The CDR3 loop is CASSRAGIGANVLTF. The CDR3 coding sequence is TGTGCCAGTAGTCGGGCCGGGATAGGGGCCAACGTCCTGACTTTC.

The V call is TRBV7-3, the J call TRBJ2-1, with 8 bases identical to TRBD1. The V and J ends lost 3 bases and 2 bases, in that order; junction bases with no gene match: 3. The CDR3 is 15 amino acids. CDR1 is SGHTA, CDR2 FQGTGA, per germline. As DNA, the CDR3 is TGTGCCAGCAGCTTGGAGGACAGGGCCTACAATGAGCAGTTCTTC. Residues: CASSLEDRAYNEQFF. The variable domain in full, completed from reference TRBV7-3 and TRBJ2-1, reads GAGVSQTPSNKVTEKGKYVELRCDPISGHTALYWYRQSLGQGPEFLIYFQGTGAADDSGLPNDRFFAVRPEGSVSTLKIQRTERGDSAVYLCASSLEDRAYNEQFFGPGTRLTVL.

The chain links TRBV6-6 to TRBJ2-1; TRBD2 is a possible D gene (6 bases). Trimming took off 6 bases at V and 4 bases at J, with 16 bases between the two ends. The CDR3 consists of 15 residues. Germline V lookup: CDR1 MNHNY, CDR2 SVGAGI (reference sequence). This CDR3 is CASSPGGPTYNEQFF. As DNA, the CDR3 is TGTGCCAGCAGCCCAGGAGGGCCAACTTACAATGAGCAGTTCTTC.

On this clone: The junction and the germline gene differ at one end; a read error may be behind it. The same CDR3 also results from other DNA sequences found in this sample. The CDR3 protein is CSAITTNTEAFF. The CDR3 DNA is TGTAGCGCCATTACAACGAACACTGAAGCTTTCTTT. The chain couples TRBV29-1 to TRBJ1-1; no firm D call. The V gene's germline CDR1 is SQVTM and CDR2 ANQGSEA. The CDR3 is 12 residues long.

The chain links TRBV4-1 to TRBJ1-2, with 8 bases aligning to TRBD1. The CDR3 runs 15 residues. V gave up 4 bases and J gave up 6 bases; unmatched junction bases: 10. Looked up from germline, CDR1 is MGHRA and CDR2 is YSYEKL. CDR3 amino acids: CASSLRTGKVHGYTF. The CDR3 bases are TGCGCCAGCAGCCTTAGGACAGGGAAAGTTCATGGCTACACCTTC.

The chain recombines TRBV29-1 with TRBJ2-7; no clear D. V dropped 3 bases and J dropped 0 bases, with 15 bases sitting between them. CDR1 is SQVTM, CDR2 ANQGSEA, per germline. CDR3 length equals 15 residues. DNA for the CDR3: TGCAGCGTTGATCTGTTCCAGGATGGCTCCTACGAGCAGTACTTC. Translated: CSVDLFQDGSYEQYF.

The V and J genes are TRBV19 and TRBJ2-5, with D possibly TRBD2 on 5 matching bases. The CDR3 extends over 13 amino acids. Germline V gene lookup returns CDR1 LNHDA and CDR2 SQIVND (reference sequence). The V gene lost 9 bases and the J gene lost 7 bases, with 18 bases spanning the gap. Written as DNA, the CDR3 is TGTGCCAGCACATCCCGGGCCCGGGGGACCCAGTACTTC. Translation gives CASTSRARGTQYF.

The gene calls are TRBV9 and TRBJ1-2; TRBD1 aligns across 7 bases. This CDR3 comprises 14 residues. V trimming: 0 bases; J trimming: 5 bases; junction bases outside the gene matches: 4. The germline V gene has CDR1 SGDLS and CDR2 YYNGEE. The CDR3 reads CASSVGGQRYGYTF. CDR3 DNA sequence: TGTGCCAGCAGCGTAGGGGGACAGCGATATGGCTACACCTTC.

The V and J genes are TRBV5-1 and TRBJ2-5; 13 bases fit TRBD2. The CDR3 has 19 residues. V dropped 7 bases and J dropped 1; count of bases not matched to a gene: 16. The germline gives CDR1 SGHRS, CDR2 YFSETQ. The CDR3 DNA sequence: TGCGCCAGCCGGCATAGGCCGGGACTAGCGGGACCCCTCCAAGAGACCCAGTACTTC. Its translation: CASRHRPGLAGPLQETQYF.

The rearrangement links TRBV7-9 to TRBJ1-2, with D perhaps matching TRBD1 (6 bases). Germline CDR1 reads SEHNR; CDR2 reads FQNEAQ (reference sequence). The V end lost 4 bases, the J end lost 6 bases, and 24 bases lay between the germline ends. The CDR3 is 17 amino acids. The CDR3 spells CASSSPEFRGGGDGYTF. CDR3 DNA: TGTGCCAGCAGCTCACCCGAGTTTCGGGGAGGGGGGGATGGCTACACCTTC.

V and J are TRBV7-9 and TRBJ2-3; D is uncertain. From germline, CDR1 is SEHNR and CDR2 FQNEAQ (reference sequence). Trimming cost V 1 base and J 5 bases, with 4 bases left between them. CDR3 length equals 12 residues. CDR3 bases: TGTGCCAGCAGCTTAGTCCGAGATACGCAGTATTTT. Protein product: CASSLVRDTQYF.

CDR3 region: CASSKSGGSEVSGNTIYF. The CDR3 region has the DNA TGTGCCAGCAGCAAGAGTGGGGGGAGCGAGGTCTCCGGAAACACCATATATTTT. The rearrangement uses TRBV7-9 and TRBJ1-3; tentatively, D is TRBD1 (5 bases). The V end lost 5 bases, the J end lost 4 bases, and 24 bases lay between the germline ends. Germline CDR1 reads SEHNR; CDR2 reads FQNEAQ (reference sequence). This CDR3 has 18 residues.

The V gene is TRBV5-4, the J gene TRBJ1-1; D perhaps matches TRBD1 (6 bases). The V end was cut by 7 bases, the J end by 1 base, with 14 bases between. Per germline, CDR1 SGHNT and CDR2 YYREEE (reference sequence). The CDR3 totals 14 residues. CDR3 DNA sequence: TGTGCCAGCCTTCTCCAGGGGAGGAACACTGAAGCTTTCTTT. It specifies CASLLQGRNTEAFF.